A selection of T cell receptor beta chains follows, all from one sample in a study of blood T cell repertoires in COVID-19. The data were produced by immunoSEQ multiplex PCR, yet TCRdb's version contains in-frame clones alone and is incomplete. The table lists roughly 190,000 clones, roughly 82% of them singletons, with more than 4% in the top ten. The sample taken for sequencing was PBMCs or T cells enriched from blood (not recorded which). The receptor source for this set is an older woman with acute COVID-19. Both conserved end residues are part of each CDR3.

V gene	J gene	CDR3 protein
TRBV11-3	TRBJ2-5	CASSAGLETQYF
TRBV29-1	TRBJ2-7	CSVVVVSGSYRQYF
TRBV15	TRBJ2-1	CATSRGSSGAYNEQFF
TRBV6-5	TRBJ1-2	CASSWTGNYGYTF
TRBV7-9	TRBJ2-1	CASSPRGLLAVGAYNEQFF
TRBV10-1	TRBJ2-1	CASSEGLAGYNEQFF
TRBV7-9	TRBJ1-4	CASSDRTGGEEKLFF
TRBV5-5	TRBJ2-7	CASTAASGRIYEQYF
TRBV7-2	TRBJ1-5	CASSLTGGLPSSNQPQHF
TRBV19	TRBJ1-3	CASSIFLTGGTSGNTIYF
TRBV24-1	TRBJ2-5	CATSDDRIYAHQETQYF